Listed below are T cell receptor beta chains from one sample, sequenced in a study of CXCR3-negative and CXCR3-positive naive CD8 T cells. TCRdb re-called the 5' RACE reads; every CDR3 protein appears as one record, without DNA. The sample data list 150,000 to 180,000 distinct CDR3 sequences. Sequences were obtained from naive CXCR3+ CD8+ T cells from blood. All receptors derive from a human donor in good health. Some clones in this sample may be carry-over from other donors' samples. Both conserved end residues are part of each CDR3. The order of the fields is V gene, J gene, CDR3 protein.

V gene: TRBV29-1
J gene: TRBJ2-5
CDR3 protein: CSVDPRVETQYF

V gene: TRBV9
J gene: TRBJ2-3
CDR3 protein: CASSASGTSTDTQYF

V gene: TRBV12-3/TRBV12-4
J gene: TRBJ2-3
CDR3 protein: CASRPIIGTSGDTDTQYF

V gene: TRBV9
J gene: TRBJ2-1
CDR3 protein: CASSVAGNNEQFF

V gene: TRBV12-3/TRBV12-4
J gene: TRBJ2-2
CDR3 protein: CASSLVGSNTGELFF

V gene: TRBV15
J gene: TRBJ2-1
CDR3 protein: CATSRDHLEEEFF

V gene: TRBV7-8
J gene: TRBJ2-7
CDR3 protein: CASSPSPYEQYF

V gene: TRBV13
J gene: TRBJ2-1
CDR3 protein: CASSSRDQGVTGYNEQFF

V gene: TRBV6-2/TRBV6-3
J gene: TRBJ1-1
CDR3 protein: CASSLFETMNTEAFF

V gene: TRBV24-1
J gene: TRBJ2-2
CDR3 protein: CATSDHSGGANTGELFF

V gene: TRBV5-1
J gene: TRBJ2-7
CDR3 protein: CASTWTDSYEQYF

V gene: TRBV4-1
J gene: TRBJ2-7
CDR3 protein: CASSQDWGSYEQYF

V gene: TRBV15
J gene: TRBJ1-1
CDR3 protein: CATSRDLSPFLNTEAFF

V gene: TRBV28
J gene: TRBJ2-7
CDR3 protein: CASSFSDSSHYYEQYF

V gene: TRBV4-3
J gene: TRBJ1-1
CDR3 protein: CASSQDARGALMNTEAFF

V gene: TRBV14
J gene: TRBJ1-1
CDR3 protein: CASSPGHATLNDEAFF

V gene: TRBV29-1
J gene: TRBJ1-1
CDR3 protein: CSVELGELNTEAFF

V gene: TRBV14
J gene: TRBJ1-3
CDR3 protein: CASSPRLLSGNTIYF

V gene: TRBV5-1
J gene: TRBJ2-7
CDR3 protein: CASSWTSGDPPYEQYF

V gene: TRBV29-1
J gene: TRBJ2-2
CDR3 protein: CSVEVFQGANGELFF

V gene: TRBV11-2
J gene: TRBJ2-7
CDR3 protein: CASAVSYEQYF

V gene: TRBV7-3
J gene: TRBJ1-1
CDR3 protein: CASSLTPQAGNTEAFF

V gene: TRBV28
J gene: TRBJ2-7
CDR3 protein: CASIPRGSYEQYF

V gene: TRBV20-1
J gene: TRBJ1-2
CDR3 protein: CSASRVGDYGYTF

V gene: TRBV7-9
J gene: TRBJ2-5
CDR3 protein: CASSFRTSGRQETQYF

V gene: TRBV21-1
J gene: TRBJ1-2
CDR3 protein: CASSEDRGLYGYTF

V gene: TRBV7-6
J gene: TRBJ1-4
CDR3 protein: CASSSKTGGYEKLFF

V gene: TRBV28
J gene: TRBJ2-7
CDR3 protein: CASSILAGYEQYF

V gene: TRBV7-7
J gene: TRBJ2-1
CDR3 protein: CASSLILADEQFF

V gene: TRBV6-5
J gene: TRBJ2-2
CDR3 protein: CASSYTGKNTGELFF

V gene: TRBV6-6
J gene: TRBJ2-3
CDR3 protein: CASSSAFSTDTQYF

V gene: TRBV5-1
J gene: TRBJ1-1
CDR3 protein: CASSLGTGPGEGTEAFF

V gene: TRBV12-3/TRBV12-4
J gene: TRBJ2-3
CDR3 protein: CASSPLGLAGTDTQYF

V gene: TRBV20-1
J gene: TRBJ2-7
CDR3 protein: CSASSGRALYEQYF

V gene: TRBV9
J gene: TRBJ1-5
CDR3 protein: CASSADGLGNQPQHF

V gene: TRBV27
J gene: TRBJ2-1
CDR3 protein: CASSFSGRAGEQFF

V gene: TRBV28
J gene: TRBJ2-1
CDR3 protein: CASSPMSLSSYNEQFF

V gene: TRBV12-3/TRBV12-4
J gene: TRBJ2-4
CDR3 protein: CASTEGGTRQYF

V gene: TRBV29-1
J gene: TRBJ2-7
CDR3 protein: CSVLQMSTYEQYF

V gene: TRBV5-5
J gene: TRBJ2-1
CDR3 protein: CASSLNWVRDQDEQFF

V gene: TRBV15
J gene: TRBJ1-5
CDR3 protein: CATSSDVMIANQPQHF

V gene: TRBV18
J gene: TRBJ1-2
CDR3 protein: CASSDGGANFYYGYTF

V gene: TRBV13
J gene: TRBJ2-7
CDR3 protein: CASGAAGGTYEQYF

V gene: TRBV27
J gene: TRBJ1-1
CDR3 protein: CASKMGQGGTEAFF

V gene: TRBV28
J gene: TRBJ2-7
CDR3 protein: CASRVTGGYYEQYF

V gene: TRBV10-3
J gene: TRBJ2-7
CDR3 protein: CAIGGTLSYEQYF

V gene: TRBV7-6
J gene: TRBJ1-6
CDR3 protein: CTSSLVGTGWASPLHF

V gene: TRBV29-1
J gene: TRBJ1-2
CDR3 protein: CSVESGQAPGGYTF

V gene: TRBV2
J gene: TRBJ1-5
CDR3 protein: CASSTSGQGINQPQHF

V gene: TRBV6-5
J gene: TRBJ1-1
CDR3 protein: CASSYPDSEAFF

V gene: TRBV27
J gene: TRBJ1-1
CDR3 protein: CASSSGGAGTEAFF

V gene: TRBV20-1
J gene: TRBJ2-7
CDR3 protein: CSARDLNAHEQYF

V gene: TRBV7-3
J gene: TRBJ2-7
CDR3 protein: CASSSQGAAEQYF

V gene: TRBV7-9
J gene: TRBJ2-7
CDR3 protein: CASSPSHRAYEQYF

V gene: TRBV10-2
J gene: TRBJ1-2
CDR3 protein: CASSLGQGGYGYTF